This T cell receptor beta chain was sequenced in a study of cytomegalovirus exposure and HLA in healthy donors. PCR amplification relied on 60 Vbeta primers (plus 13 Jbeta primers). Method: immunoSEQ multiplex PCR; TCRdb's copy keeps in-frame clones and lacks some. The sample lists approximately 180,000 clones; roughly 68% were seen once. Germline lookup yields CDR1 MNHNS and CDR2 SASEGT. The CDR3 covers 15 residues. V shed 4 bases and J shed 8 bases, with 18 bases lying between them. The V and J genes are TRBV6-1 and TRBJ2-1; tentative D call: TRBD1 (5 bases). Material: PBMCs. This TCR derives from a woman in her twenties or thirties in good health and CMV-seronegative. The CDR3 spells CASSVPPSGYDEQFF. The CDR3 bases are TGTGCCAGCAGTGTCCCCCCCTCAGGGTACGATGAGCAGTTCTTC.